The 29 T cell receptor beta chains below were found in one sample sequenced in a study of beta chain features in type 1 diabetes. Expressed TCRB transcripts got sequenced, as all isolated RNA was reverse transcribed. The table came from immunoSEQ multiplex PCR; TCRdb's copy has only in-frame clones and leaves some out. The table shows around 430,000 clones, with 30% occurring only once. The sample comprised naive CD4+ T cells from blood. The receptors stem from a man between 18 and 29 years old in good health.

The V call is TRBV28, the J call TRBJ2-3; TRBD2 matches at 15 bases. With V trimmed by 5 bases and J by 5 bases, 14 bases remained unmatched. In germline, CDR1 is MDHEN, CDR2 SYDVKM. The CDR3 is 19 amino acids. The CDR3 DNA reads TGTGCCAGCAGTGACGGAGCGGGACTAGCGGGAGGATATCGAGATACGCAGTATTTT. Translating it yields CASSDGAGLAGGYRDTQYF.

This clone showed up just a few times. Other DNA sequences in the same sample also yield this CDR3. The chain employs TRBV7-2 and TRBJ2-3, with 8 bases fitting TRBD2. The V and J ends lost 3 bases and 3 bases, in that order; junction bases with no gene match: 5. This CDR3 has 15 residues. Germline CDR1 SGHTA, CDR2 FQGNSA. CDR3 sequence (DNA): TGTGCCAGCAGCTTGTCTAGCGGGCGGACAGATACGCAGTATTTT. It encodes CASSLSSGRTDTQYF.

The chain has TRBV7-2 and TRBJ1-2, with a possible D match to TRBD1 (6 bases). The germline CDR1 and CDR2 sequences are SGHTA and FQGNSA. The CDR3 sequence is 18 residues long. Deletions cut 4 bases from V and 5 bases from J, with 26 bases between. CDR3 region: CASSSPVDRQNSRYGYTF. The CDR3 nucleotides are TGTGCCAGCAGCTCACCGGTAGACAGGCAAAACTCTAGATATGGCTACACCTTC.

The gene calls are TRBV18 and TRBJ2-7; D gene unclear. The V end was cut by 4 bases, the J end by 3 bases, with 13 bases between. The CDR3 extends over 14 amino acids. The germline gives CDR1 KGHSH, CDR2 LQKENI. This CDR3 is CASSRAGLGYEQYF. Here the CDR3 DNA reads TGTGCCAGCTCACGGGCCGGGCTAGGCTACGAGCAGTACTTC.

The V call is TRBV4-1, the J call TRBJ2-7, with D maybe TRBD1 (6 bases). Trimming took off 3 bases at V and 0 bases at J, with 9 bases between the two ends. Germline CDR1 MGHRA, CDR2 YSYEKL. The CDR3 covers 14 residues. The CDR3 reads CASSQTGHSYEQYF. CDR3 sequence (DNA): TGCGCCAGCAGCCAGACGGGACACTCCTACGAGCAGTACTTC.

This chain uses TRBV5-1 with TRBJ2-1, with 9 bases lining up with TRBD2. V lost 4 bases, J lost 7 bases, and 9 bases stayed unmatched. This CDR3 region has 15 residues. The V gene's germline CDR1 is SGHRS and CDR2 YFSETQ. CDR3 sequence: CASSGGTSSSNEQFF. For the CDR3, the DNA is TGCGCCAGCAGCGGTGGGACTAGCAGTTCAAATGAGCAGTTCTTC.

The sample holds a few counts of this clone. The chain has TRBV28 and TRBJ2-7; TRBD2 matches at 7 bases. The CDR3 has 16 residues. Trimming took 4 bases from V and 4 from J; bases not matched to a gene: 13. In germline, CDR1 is MDHEN, CDR2 SYDVKM. The CDR3 sequence is CASSSPRAGERYEQYF. The CDR3 nucleotides are TGTGCCAGCAGTTCCCCTCGGGCGGGAGAGAGGTACGAGCAGTACTTC. The whole variable domain, remainder taken from reference TRBV28 and TRBJ2-7, is DVKVTQSSRYLVKRTGEKVFLECVQDMDHENMFWYRQDPGLGLRLIYFSYDVKMKEKGDIPEGYSVSREKKERFSLILESASTNQTSMYLCASSSPRAGERYEQYFGPGTRLTVT.

The genes are TRBV5-6 and TRBJ1-1, with a weak D call TRBD1 (5 bases). V lost 1 base to trimming and J lost 5 bases, with 12 bases between them. Germline CDR1 SGHDT, CDR2 YYEEEE. There are 14 residues in the CDR3. The CDR3 DNA reads as TGTGCCAGCAGCTTGCACCAGGGCGGGACTGAAGCTTTCTTT. It codes for CASSLHQGGTEAFF.

In this sample, this clone turned up a few times. This chain joins TRBV7-2 and TRBJ2-5, with TRBD2 matching over 9 bases. J was trimmed by 5 bases and V by 5 bases; bases with no gene match: 9. This CDR3 contains 15 residues. In germline, CDR1 is SGHTA, CDR2 FQGNSA. CDR3 DNA sequence: TGTGCCAGCAGCGTCGGCGGGAGGGCCCATGAGACCCAGTACTTC. Encoded protein: CASSVGGRAHETQYF. Full variable domain (remainder filled in from reference TRBV7-2 and TRBJ2-5): GAGVSQSPSNKVTEKGKDVELRCDPISGHTALYWYRQSLGQGLEFLIYFQGNSAPDKSGLPSDRFSAERTGGSVSTLTIQRTQQEDSAVYLCASSVGGRAHETQYFGPGTRLLVL.

The chain uses TRBV30 and TRBJ2-4; TRBD2 might be the D (6 bases). V lost 5 bases to trimming and J lost 0 bases, with 11 bases between them. Germline V gives CDR1 GTSNPN, CDR2 SVGIG (reference sequence). The CDR3 is 14 residues long. CDR3: CAWSGVVAKNIQYF. The CDR3 nucleotides are TGTGCCTGGTCGGGGGTCGTAGCCAAAAACATTCAGTACTTC.

This clone was counted between two and nine times. The chain is built from TRBV4-3 and TRBJ2-3; 7 nucleotides line up with TRBD2. CDR1 and CDR2 (germline): LGHNA, YSLEER. The CDR3 is 17 residues long. Trimming cost V 0 bases and J 4 bases; bases outside gene matches: 10. CDR3 sequence reads: CASSQDWRGGRADTQYF. The CDR3 DNA sequence: TGCGCCAGCAGCCAAGATTGGCGCGGGGGAAGGGCAGATACGCAGTATTTT.

The V and J genes are TRBV13 and TRBJ1-2; D gene uncertain. The germline V gene has CDR1 PRHDT and CDR2 FYEKMQ (reference sequence). Trimming stripped 4 bases from V and 8 bases from J, with 14 bases between. This CDR3 comprises 13 residues. The CDR3 region is CASSSAARGGYTF. CDR3 DNA: TGTGCCAGCAGCTCCGCGGCGAGAGGGGGCTACACCTTC.

This clone was seen a handful of times. The chain employs TRBV7-2 and TRBJ2-1, with D unclear. Germline V CDR1 and CDR2: SGHTA, FQGNSA. V was trimmed by 5 bases and J by 5 bases, leaving 16 bases between them. The CDR3 runs 15 residues. The CDR3 region is CASSLLSLSHNEQFF. The CDR3 DNA sequence: TGTGCCAGCAGCCTGTTAAGCCTTTCCCACAATGAGCAGTTCTTC.

The chain carries TRBV4-3 and TRBJ2-3, with D unclear. V lost 1 base and J lost 4, with 12 bases in between. This CDR3 is 15 amino acids long. From germline, CDR1 is LGHNA and CDR2 YSLEER. The CDR3 is CASSQVWWLADTQYF. The CDR3, as DNA: TGCGCCAGCAGCCAAGTCTGGTGGCTTGCAGATACGCAGTATTTT.

V is TRBV7-8 and J is TRBJ2-4; 7 bases line up with TRBD1. This CDR3 has 17 residues. The germline CDR1 and CDR2 sequences are SGHVS and FQNEAQ. Trimming at V came to 5 bases and at J to 0 bases, leaving 10 bases not matched to a gene. The DNA for the CDR3 is TGTGCCAGCAGCCAATACTGGGGACAGATAGCCAAAAACATTCAGTACTTC. It encodes CASSQYWGQIAKNIQYF.

V usage is TRBV28 and J usage is TRBJ1-1, with D unclear. Germline CDR1 reads MDHEN; CDR2 reads SYDVKM. V was shortened by 4 bases and J by 7 bases, with 4 bases between the two germline ends. This CDR3 is 10 amino acids long. The CDR3 DNA is TGTGCCAGCAGTTACAATGAAGCTTTCTTT. Residues: CASSYNEAFF.

This clone occurred a few times. The V gene is TRBV9, the J gene TRBJ2-1; tentatively, D is TRBD2 (6 bases). Germline CDR1 and CDR2: SGDLS and YYNGEE. Trimming took 2 bases from V and 3 from J, leaving 9 bases between them. The CDR3 covers 14 residues. In DNA, the CDR3 is TGTGCCAGCAGCGTTGGGACTCTCTACAATGAGCAGTTCTTC. This sequence encodes CASSVGTLYNEQFF.

This chain joins TRBV5-4 and TRBJ2-3; no definite D call. Germline loops: CDR1 SGHNT, CDR2 YYREEE (reference sequence). The CDR3 loop spans 12 amino acids. V lost 4 bases to trimming and J lost 5 bases, with 8 bases between them. The CDR3 protein is CASSLLRDTQYF. In nucleotides, the CDR3 is TGTGCCAGCAGCCTCCTCCGAGATACGCAGTATTTT.

This clone occurred a few times. The CDR3 loop is CASSPRSGRETQYF. CDR3 in DNA: TGTGCCAGCAGCCCCCGGAGCGGGAGAGAGACCCAGTACTTC. The chain links TRBV5-4 to TRBJ2-5; 8 nucleotides align to TRBD2. CDR3 length: 14 residues. Losses at the gene ends were 4 bases for V and 4 bases for J; bases not matched to a gene: 6. Germline loops: CDR1 SGHNT, CDR2 YYREEE (reference sequence).

The rearrangement links TRBV28 to TRBJ2-7; D is unclear. The CDR3 has 13 amino acids. V shed 9 bases and J shed 2 bases, with 14 bases lying between them. Germline CDR1 MDHEN, CDR2 SYDVKM. The CDR3 reads CASFGGSPYEQYF. The CDR3 nucleotides read TGTGCCAGTTTCGGCGGCAGTCCCTACGAGCAGTACTTC.

This chain connects TRBV28 to TRBJ2-3; TRBD2 matches 15 bases. Germline CDR1 MDHEN, CDR2 SYDVKM. Trimming at V came to 4 bases and at J to 3 bases, leaving 11 bases not matched to a gene. The CDR3 spans 19 residues. This chain's CDR3 is CASSSSGLAGGPRTDTQYF. The CDR3, as DNA: TGTGCCAGCAGTTCCTCCGGACTAGCGGGAGGGCCGAGGACAGATACGCAGTATTTT.

The chain combines TRBV7-3 with TRBJ2-3; D is uncertain. V lost 5 bases and J lost 4, with 13 bases in between. There are 14 residues in the CDR3. From germline, CDR1 is SGHTA and CDR2 FQGTGA. The chain's CDR3 is CASSLQGPPDTQYF. Written as DNA, the CDR3 is TGTGCCAGCAGCCTACAAGGGCCACCAGATACGCAGTATTTT.

V is TRBV6-1 and J is TRBJ1-2; D gene unclear. This CDR3 is 14 amino acids long. Trimming cost V 8 bases and J 3 bases, with 16 bases left between them. CDR1 MNHNS and CDR2 SASEGT come from the germline V gene. CDR3 nucleotides: TGTGCCAGCGCTTTGCGGGTGGGTGACTATGGCTACACCTTC. It translates to CASALRVGDYGYTF.

The chain has TRBV29-1 and TRBJ2-1, with 9 positions matching TRBD1. Germline V gene data show CDR1 as SQVTM and CDR2 as ANQGSEA. The CDR3 covers 16 residues. The J segment lost 5 bases and the V segment lost 3 bases, leaving 11 bases of the junction unmatched. CDR3: CSVDLPGTGPHNEQFF. The CDR3 DNA sequence: TGCAGCGTTGATCTCCCCGGGACAGGGCCTCACAATGAGCAGTTCTTC.

The rearrangement joins TRBV5-1 to TRBJ2-7; D perhaps matches TRBD2 (6 bases). Deletions cut 4 bases from V and 6 bases from J, with 14 bases between. The CDR3 totals 13 residues. The germline V gene encodes CDR1 SGHRS and CDR2 YFSETQ. CDR3 protein: CASSEGGSGEQYF. The CDR3 DNA reads as TGCGCCAGCAGCGAAGGAGGGAGTGGCGAGCAGTACTTC.

V usage is TRBV7-2 and J usage is TRBJ2-1; perhaps TRBD1 as D (6 bases). The CDR3 length is 15 residues. The germline V gene has CDR1 SGHTA and CDR2 FQGNSA. V was trimmed by 5 bases and J by 2 bases, leaving 13 bases between them. CDR3 coding DNA: TGTGCCAGCAGCCGACGACAGGTGACCTACAATGAGCAGTTCTTC. Its translation: CASSRRQVTYNEQFF.

This clone has only a few counts. J is TRBJ2-4 and V is TRBV20-1, with D possibly TRBD1 on 6 matching bases. The germline V and J ends were trimmed by 3 bases and 15 bases, with 15 bases remaining between them. Germline V gene lookup returns CDR1 DFQATT and CDR2 SNEGSKA (reference sequence). The CDR3 is 11 amino acids. CDR3 protein: CSASLAAGVYF. In DNA, the CDR3 is TGCAGTGCTAGTCTCGCGGCAGGGGTGTACTTC.

This rearrangement joins TRBV23-1 to TRBJ2-7; no firm D call. TRBV23-1 is reported as an ORF; its role is uncertain. The CDR3 has 14 amino acids. The V and J ends lost 6 bases and 2 bases respectively, with 14 bases between them. This chain's CDR3 is CASSNSTETYEQYF. CDR3 coding DNA: TGCGCCAGCAGCAATAGCACGGAGACCTACGAGCAGTACTTC.

V is TRBV9 and J is TRBJ2-2; D uncertain. Trimming pared 0 bases from V and 1 base from J, leaving 4 bases between. Germline V gene lookup returns CDR1 SGDLS and CDR2 YYNGEE. CDR3 length: 14 residues. The CDR3 reads CASSVEGNTGELFF. In nucleotides, the CDR3 is TGTGCCAGCAGCGTAGAGGGGAACACCGGGGAGCTGTTTTTT.